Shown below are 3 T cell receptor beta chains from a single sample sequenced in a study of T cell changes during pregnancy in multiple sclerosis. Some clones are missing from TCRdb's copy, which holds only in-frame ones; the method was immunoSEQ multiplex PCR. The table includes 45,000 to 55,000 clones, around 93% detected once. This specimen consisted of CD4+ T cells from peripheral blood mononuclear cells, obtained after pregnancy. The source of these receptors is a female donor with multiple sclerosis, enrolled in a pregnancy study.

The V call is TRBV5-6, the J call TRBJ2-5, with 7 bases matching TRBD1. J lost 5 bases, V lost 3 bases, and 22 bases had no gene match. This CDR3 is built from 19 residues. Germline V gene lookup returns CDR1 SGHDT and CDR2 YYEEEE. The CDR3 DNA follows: TGTGCCAGCAGCTCACCTCGGACAGGCCAGGGAACTACAGAGGAGACCCAGTACTTC. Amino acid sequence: CASSSPRTGQGTTEETQYF.

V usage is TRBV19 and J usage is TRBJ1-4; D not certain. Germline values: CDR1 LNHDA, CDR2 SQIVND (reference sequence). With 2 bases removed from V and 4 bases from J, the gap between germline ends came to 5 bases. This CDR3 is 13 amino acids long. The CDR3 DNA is TGTGCCAGTAGTATACAGCGTAATGAAAAACTGTTTTTT. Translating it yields CASSIQRNEKLFF.

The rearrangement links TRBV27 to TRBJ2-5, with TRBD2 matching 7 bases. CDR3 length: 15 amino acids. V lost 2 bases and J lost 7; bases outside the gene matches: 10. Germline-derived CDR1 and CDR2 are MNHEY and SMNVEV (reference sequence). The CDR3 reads CASSLTAGAPGTQYF. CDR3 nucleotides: TGTGCCAGCAGTTTAACGGCGGGAGCCCCCGGGACCCAGTACTTC.